This T cell receptor beta chain was sequenced during a study of T cell responses to AZD1222 COVID-19 vaccine. The data were produced by immunoSEQ multiplex PCR, yet TCRdb's version contains in-frame clones alone and is incomplete. The sample contains about 67,000 clones, about 85% of which appear only once. Overall study results and limits: Clonal diversity may have been underestimated in mostly white British donors. Just 5 or 6 AZD1222 recipients tested seropositive at baseline. With dominance at 160-218 and 743-854, vaccine-associated CD4 TCRs spanned spike.

Concerning this clone itself: The target antigen is unknown.

The CDR3 has 14 amino acids. Germline V CDR1 and CDR2: LNHDA, SQIVND (reference sequence). Losses at the gene ends were 10 bases for V and 4 bases for J; bases not matched to a gene: 11. Specimen: peripheral blood, collected on day 0 of AZD1222 vaccination. This chain uses TRBV19 with TRBJ2-7; TRBD1 matches at 9 bases. The TCR comes from an adult in good health. CDR3 coding DNA: TGTGCCACCCAACTCGGACAGGGGAGTTACGAGCAGTACTTC. Encoded protein: CATQLGQGSYEQYF. The entire variable domain, with the rest obtained from reference TRBV19 and TRBJ2-7, is as follows: DGGITQSPKYLFRKEGQNVTLSCEQNLNHDAMYWYRQDPGQGLRLIYYSQIVNDFQKGDIAEGYSVSREKKESFPLTVTSAQKNPTAFYLCATQLGQGSYEQYFGPGTRLTVT.